These 14 T cell receptor beta chains came from one sample sequenced in a study of shared clonotypes between healthy human individuals. Method: immunoSEQ multiplex PCR; TCRdb's copy keeps in-frame clones and lacks some. Here the sample spans about 1,500,000 clones, about 96% being singletons. The sequenced sample was naive CD4+ T cells sorted from blood. This sample's subset: CD45RA+ positively selected. Receptor source: a man in his thirties or forties in good health.

Only one count was recorded for this clone. This chain joins TRBV5-5 and TRBJ1-2, with D unresolved. The V gene's germline CDR1 is SGHKS and CDR2 YYEKEE (reference sequence). This CDR3 spans 13 amino acids. This CDR3 reads CATHSGDNYGYTF. DNA for the CDR3: TGTGCTACGCATTCAGGCGATAACTATGGCTACACCTTC. Complete variable domain (other parts from reference TRBV5-5 and TRBJ1-2): DAGVTQSPTHLIKTRGQQVTLRCSPISGHKSVSWYQQVLGQGPQFIFQYYEKEERGRGNFPDRFSARQFPNYSSELNVNALLLGDSALYLCATHSGDNYGYTFGSGTRLTVV.

This rearrangement joins TRBV29-1 to TRBJ2-2, with 13 bases matching TRBD2. The CDR3 totals 16 residues. Germline trimming cut 6 bases from V and 5 bases from J; bases unmatched to any gene: 9. Germline V gene lookup returns CDR1 SQVTM and CDR2 ANQGSEA. The CDR3 loop is CSVGLLAGGLTGELFF. In DNA form, the CDR3 reads TGCAGCGTGGGTTTACTAGCGGGAGGGCTTACCGGGGAGCTGTTTTTT.

The genes are TRBV18 and TRBJ1-4; D might be TRBD1 (5 bases). The CDR3 spans 15 residues. Germline lookup yields CDR1 KGHSH and CDR2 LQKENI. V was clipped by 3 bases and J by 7 bases, with 15 bases between them. CDR3: CASSPIQEGPEKLFF. The CDR3 DNA reads TGTGCCAGCTCACCCATTCAGGAGGGGCCTGAAAAACTGTTTTTT.

The CDR3 spells CASSISLGRGREQYF. As DNA, the CDR3 is TGTGCCAGTAGTATTTCTCTCGGTCGGGGGCGCGAGCAGTACTTC. J is TRBJ2-7 and V is TRBV19; the D gene could be TRBD1 or TRBD2 (6 bases each). This CDR3 contains 15 residues. Trimming shortened V by 3 bases and J by 6 bases, and 18 bases separated the two germline ends. CDR1 is LNHDA and CDR2 is SQIVND in the germline V gene (reference sequence).

This clone is a singleton in its sample. This chain links TRBV27 with TRBJ2-5; no reliable D call. This CDR3 contains 13 residues. Germline CDR1 MNHEY, CDR2 SMNVEV (reference sequence). V lost 9 bases to trimming and J lost 2 bases, with 13 bases between them. The CDR3 coding sequence is TGTGCCAGTTGGTCCAGGTCGCAAGAGACCCAGTACTTC. Amino acid sequence: CASWSRSQETQYF.

The chain is built from TRBV4-1 and TRBJ2-4, with 9 nucleotides matching TRBD1. Germline V gene sequence: CDR1 MGHRA, CDR2 YSYEKL. The CDR3 loop spans 17 amino acids. The junction had 7 bases not matched to a gene; V was cut back by 4 bases and J by 0 bases. CDR3 sequence (DNA): TGCGCCAGCAGCCTTCTTGGACAGGGGCTAGCCAAAAACATTCAGTACTTC. Its translation is CASSLLGQGLAKNIQYF.

The chain is built from TRBV10-3 and TRBJ2-7, with a possible D match to TRBD1 (6 bases). V lost 3 bases to trimming and J lost 3 bases, with 12 bases between them. The CDR3 totals 14 residues. CDR1 ENHRY and CDR2 SYGVKD come from the germline V gene. CDR3 sequence: CAISDDRRSYEQYF. As DNA, the CDR3 is TGTGCCATCAGTGATGACAGGCGAAGCTACGAGCAGTACTTC.

A remark on this clone: A read error may account for a junction end that differs from germline. Within the sample, other DNA sequences also encode this same CDR3. V is TRBV11-3 and J is TRBJ2-7; weak D call: TRBD1 (6 bases). This CDR3 spans 13 amino acids. CDR1 and CDR2 from the germline V gene are SGHNT and YENEEA. Here the CDR3 DNA reads TGTGCCAGCAGTTTAGGGGGTCCCTACGAGCAGTACTTC. This translates into CASSLGGPYEQYF.

The chain is built from TRBV27 and TRBJ1-2; no clear D. The germline V gene has CDR1 MNHEY and CDR2 SMNVEV (reference sequence). This CDR3 comprises 12 residues. Trimming cost V 6 bases and J 4 bases, with 9 bases left between them. DNA of the CDR3: TGTGCCAGCAGCGAAGAGGGCTATGGCTACACCTTC. This encodes CASSEEGYGYTF.

A remark on this clone: Other nucleotide sequences from this sample produce the same CDR3. This chain joins TRBV6-5 and TRBJ2-7; no clear D. V lost 2 bases, J lost 5 bases, and 4 bases lay in between. The CDR3 totals 11 residues. CDR1 is MNHEY and CDR2 is SVGAGI in the germline V gene. CDR3 coding DNA: TGTGCCAGCAGTTACCTCCACGAGCAGTACTTC. It translates to CASSYLHEQYF.

Concerning this clone: Other DNA sequences within the sample encode an identical CDR3. The chain joins TRBV29-1 to TRBJ2-7; 7 positions match TRBD1. V shed 3 bases, J shed 4 bases, and the junction held 3 bases outside the gene matches. Per germline, CDR1 SQVTM and CDR2 ANQGSEA. The CDR3 totals 12 residues. This CDR3 is CSVDLQGYEQYF. For the CDR3, the DNA is TGCAGCGTTGACTTACAGGGGTACGAGCAGTACTTC.

The chain recombines TRBV28 with TRBJ2-7; 10 positions match TRBD1. After removal of 4 bases from V and 6 bases from J, the junction contained 9 bases not matched to a gene. Germline CDR1 and CDR2: MDHEN and SYDVKM. This CDR3 is 15 amino acids long. CDR3 bases: TGTGCCAGCAGTTCCACCGGGACAGGGGATCGCGAGCAGTACTTC. This sequence encodes CASSSTGTGDREQYF.

V is TRBV21-1 and J is TRBJ2-1; the D segment call TRBD1 is taken from the table without a DNA check. TRBV21-1 is annotated as a pseudogene. The CDR3 length is 16 residues. The CDR3 DNA sequence: TGTGCCAGCAGCAAAGCCTTGGGACAGCCCTACAATGAGCAGTTCTTC. It is translated as CASSKALGQPYNEQFF.

The V and J genes are TRBV29-1 and TRBJ2-3; 15 bases are a match to TRBD2. V lost 4 bases to trimming and J lost 3 bases; unmatched junction nucleotides: 2. This CDR3 region has 15 residues. Germline assignment: CDR1 SQVTM and CDR2 ANQGSEA. The CDR3 nucleotides are TGCAGCGTTGGGGGACTAGCGGGAGGAACAGATACGCAGTATTTT. Protein product: CSVGGLAGGTDTQYF.